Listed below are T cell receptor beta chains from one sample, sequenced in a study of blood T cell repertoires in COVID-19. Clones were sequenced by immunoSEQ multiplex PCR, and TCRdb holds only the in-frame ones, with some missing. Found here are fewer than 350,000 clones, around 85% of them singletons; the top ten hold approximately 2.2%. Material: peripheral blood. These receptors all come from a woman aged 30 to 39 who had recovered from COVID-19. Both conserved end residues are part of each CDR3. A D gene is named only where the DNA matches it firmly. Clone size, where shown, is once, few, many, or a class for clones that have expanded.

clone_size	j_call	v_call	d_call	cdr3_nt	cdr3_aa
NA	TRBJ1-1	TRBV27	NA	TGTGCCAGCCACACCTGGGGGGACGGTGAAGCTTTCTTT	CASHTWGDGEAFF
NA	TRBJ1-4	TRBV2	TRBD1	TGTGCCAGCAGACTCGCCGGGACAGTGAATGAAAAACTGTTTTTT	CASRLAGTVNEKLFF
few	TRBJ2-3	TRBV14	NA	TGTGCCAGCAGCCAAGTAGACAATTGGACTAAGTATTTT	CASSQVDNWTKYF
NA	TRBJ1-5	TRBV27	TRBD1	TGTGCCAGCAGTGCCAGGGGGAGCAATCAGCCCCAGCATTTT	CASSARGSNQPQHF
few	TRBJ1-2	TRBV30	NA	TGTGCCTGGAGCCGGGTCATTGGGAGCTATGGCTACACCTTC	CAWSRVIGSYGYTF
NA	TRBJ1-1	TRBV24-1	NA	TGTGCCACCAGTACAGGGTCGAACACTGAAGCTTTCTTT	CATSTGSNTEAFF
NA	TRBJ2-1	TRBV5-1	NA	TGCGCCAGCAGCTTGCGCTCACCAGGGTCGAGCTCCTACAATGAGCAGTTCTTC	CASSLRSPGSSSYNEQFF
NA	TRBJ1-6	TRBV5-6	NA	TGTGCCAGCAGCTTGGTCGGCAGGTGGAATTCACCCCTCCACTTT	CASSLVGRWNSPLHF
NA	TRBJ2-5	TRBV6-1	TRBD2	TGTGCCAGCAGTGAAGGGCTAGCGGGGGGGCAGAAGACCCAGTACTTC	CASSEGLAGGQKTQYF
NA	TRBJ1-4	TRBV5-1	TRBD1	TGCGCCAGCAGCCTCCGAGGGACAGTAAATGAAAAACTGTTTTTT	CASSLRGTVNEKLFF
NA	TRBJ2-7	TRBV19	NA	TGTGCCAGTAGGACAAAGCAGGGATCCTACGAGCAGTACTTC	CASRTKQGSYEQYF
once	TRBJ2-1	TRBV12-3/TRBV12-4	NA	TGTGCCATCGAGAGAGGGGGCAATGAGCAGTTCTTC	CAIERGGNEQFF